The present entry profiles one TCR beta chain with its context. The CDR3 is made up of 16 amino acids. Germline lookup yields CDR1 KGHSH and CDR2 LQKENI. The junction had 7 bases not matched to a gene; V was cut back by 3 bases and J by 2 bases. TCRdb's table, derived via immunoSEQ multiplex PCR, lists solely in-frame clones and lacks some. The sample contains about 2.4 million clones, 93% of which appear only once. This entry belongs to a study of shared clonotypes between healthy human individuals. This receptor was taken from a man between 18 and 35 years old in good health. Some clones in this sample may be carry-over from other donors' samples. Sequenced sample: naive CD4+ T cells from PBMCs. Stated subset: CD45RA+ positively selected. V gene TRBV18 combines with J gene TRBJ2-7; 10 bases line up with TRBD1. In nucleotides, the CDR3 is TGTGCCAGCTCACCCTCAACCGGGACAGGGGCCTACGAGCAGTACTTC. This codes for CASSPSTGTGAYEQYF.